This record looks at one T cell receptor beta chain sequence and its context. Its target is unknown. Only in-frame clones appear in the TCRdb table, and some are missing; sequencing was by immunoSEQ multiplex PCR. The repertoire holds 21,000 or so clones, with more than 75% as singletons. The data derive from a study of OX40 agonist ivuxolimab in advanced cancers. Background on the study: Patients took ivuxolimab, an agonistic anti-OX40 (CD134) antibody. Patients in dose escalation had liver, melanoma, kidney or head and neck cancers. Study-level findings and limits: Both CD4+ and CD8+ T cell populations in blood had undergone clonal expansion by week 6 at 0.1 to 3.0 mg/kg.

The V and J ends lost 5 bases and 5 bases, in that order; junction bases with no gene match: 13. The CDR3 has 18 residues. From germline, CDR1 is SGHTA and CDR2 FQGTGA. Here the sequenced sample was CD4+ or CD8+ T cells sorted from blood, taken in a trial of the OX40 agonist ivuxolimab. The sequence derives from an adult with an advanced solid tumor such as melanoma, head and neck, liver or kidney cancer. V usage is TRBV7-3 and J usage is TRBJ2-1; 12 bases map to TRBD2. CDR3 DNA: TGTGCCAGCAGCCATCAAGGACTCCTAGCGGGAGGGCACAATGAGCAGTTCTTC. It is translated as CASSHQGLLAGGHNEQFF.